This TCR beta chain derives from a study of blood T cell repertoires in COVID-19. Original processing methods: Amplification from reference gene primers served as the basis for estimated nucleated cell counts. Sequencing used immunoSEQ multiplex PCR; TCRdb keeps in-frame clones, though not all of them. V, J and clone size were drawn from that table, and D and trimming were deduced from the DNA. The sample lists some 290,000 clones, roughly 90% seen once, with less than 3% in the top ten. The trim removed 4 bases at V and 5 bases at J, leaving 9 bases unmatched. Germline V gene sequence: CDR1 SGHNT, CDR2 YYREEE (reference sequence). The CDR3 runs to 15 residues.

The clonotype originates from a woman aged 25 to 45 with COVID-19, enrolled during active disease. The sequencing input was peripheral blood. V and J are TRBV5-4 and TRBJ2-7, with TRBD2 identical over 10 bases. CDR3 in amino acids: CASSPPLAGANEQYF. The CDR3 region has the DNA TGTGCCAGCAGCCCACCGCTAGCGGGAGCGAACGAGCAGTACTTC. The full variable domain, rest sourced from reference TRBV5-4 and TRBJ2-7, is ETGVTQSPTHLIKTRGQQVTLRCSSQSGHNTVSWYQQALGQGPQFIFQYYREEENGRGNFPPRFSGLQFPNYSSELNVNALELDDSALYLCASSPPLAGANEQYFGPGTRLTVT.